This T cell receptor (beta chain) was sequenced during a study of T cells in Graves' hyperthyroidism and ophthalmopathy. As concerns this clonotype: Its antigen is unknown.

General study points: Patients with ophthalmopathy were separated from those with stable hyperthyroidism by a 13 V-J model.

CDR1 and CDR2 from the germline V gene are LNHDA and SQIVND (reference sequence). The CDR3 extends over 15 amino acids. Trimming at V came to 1 base and at J to 1 base, leaving 3 bases not matched to a gene. RNA transcripts gave rise to amplified TCR beta CDR3 regions. The primer set for the first-round RT-PCR of the TCR CDR3 was HTBI. TCRdb redid the calling of the multiplex PCR reads with MiXCR, one entry per CDR3 protein. The table has over 650,000 distinct CDR3 sequences, roughly 15% seen once. The sequence was obtained from a young man with Graves' hyperthyroidism. Sequences were obtained from blood. V gene TRBV19 combines with J gene TRBJ1-1; TRBD1 agrees at 7 bases. In nucleotides, the CDR3 is TGTGCCAGTAGTATAGGAAACAGGGGGAACACTGAAGCTTTCTTT. Amino acid sequence: CASSIGNRGNTEAFF.